This T cell receptor beta chain was captured by sequencing in a study of blood T cell repertoires in COVID-19 (dated by TCRdb to 2018 to 2020). For the wider study: Samples covering the acute and convalescent phases of COVID-19 were provided by collaborators in the United States, Italy and Spain. The prospective study material was composed of cDNA or gDNA derived from T cells, B-cell-depleted T cells, or PBMCs. The dataset comprised deeply sampled blood TCRbeta repertoires from subjects exposed to, actively infected with, or recovered from COVID-19. The repertoires were released in a freely available public database meant as a resource for research on the immune response to SARS-CoV-2. The samples were drawn from two sources: the first 160 participants of the ongoing ImmuneRACE study, and about 1,300 subjects contributed by 6 global collaborators. The sample metadata nearly always contained a de-identified subject ID, COVID-19 status, age in years and sex. Where HLA class I and class II types were available, the types were taken from metadata supplied by the sample provider, not from assay-based typing.

TCRbeta CDR3 regions were amplified from genomic DNA using the immunoSEQ Assay, a bias-controlled multiplex PCR. In the authors' own workflow: The number of nucleated cells in each sample was estimated from the amplification of reference gene primers within the assay. Sequence reads were collapsed and filtered to measure the absolute abundance of every unique TCRbeta CDR3 rearrangement. For each sample, productive Simpson clonality was calculated by taking the square root of Simpson's diversity index across productive rearrangements. The table comes from immuneACCESS by way of TCRdb, which keeps in-frame sequences with V and J called. Part of the clones is missing from these tables; in studies checked, under half for an unresolved V gene and the rest for unknown reasons. The V and J calls and the clone size are those of that table, but D and trimming were determined from the DNA. The sample contains roughly 40,000 clones, 85% to 95% of them found a single time. The top ten clonotypes cover approximately 6% of the sample.

General findings and caveats noted by the study authors: How much clinical and demographic metadata was included differed by source and by participant, and the metadata was provided uncurated.

The collaborating institutions used their own protocols to collect whole blood in K2EDTA tubes. For TCRbeta analysis, collaborator samples were shipped as frozen whole blood, as isolated PBMCs, or as DNA extracted from either sample type. Note on this clone: There is no known antigen for this receptor. No per-base quality is available; no much larger clone lies one base away.

Measured from the cysteine to the phenylalanine, the CDR3 is 15 residues long. Only CDR3 DNA is held: 45 bases, read in frame from base 1. The chain employs TRBV7-5 and TRBJ2-2; no check of the table's D call, TRBD2, against the DNA was made. TRBV7-5 is a pseudogene segment. The receptor was isolated from a human donor in a cohort sampled during active COVID-19. The sample comprised peripheral blood. DNA sequence: TGTGTCAGAAGCCTCTGGGGGGAAAACACCGGGGAGCTGTTTTTT. Its protein is CVRSLWGENTGELFF.